These 15 T cell receptor beta chains originate from one sample sequenced in a study of cytomegalovirus exposure and HLA in healthy donors (dated by TCRdb to about 2017). Libraries were built with the immunoSEQ multiplex PCR assay. The multiplex PCR relied on a mix of 60 forward primers for TCR Vbeta segments and 13 reverse primers for TCR Jbeta segments. TCRdb provides this immuneACCESS table in a form limited to in-frame rearrangements. Some clones are lacking; in checked studies, under half of them reflect an unresolved V gene, and why the rest are absent is not known. This sample comprises 150,000 to 200,000 clones, roughly 80% of them detected only once. The ten largest clones add up to approximately 10% of the sample. The sequenced sample was PBMCs. These receptor sequences come from a man aged 18-30 years in good health and CMV-seropositive.

The J gene is TRBJ2-6, the V gene TRBV19, with D perhaps matching TRBD2 (5 bases). With 3 bases removed from V and 0 bases from J, the gap between germline ends came to 21 bases. CDR3 size: 20 residues. CDR1 and CDR2 (germline): LNHDA, SQIVND (reference sequence). For the CDR3, the DNA is TGTGCCAGTAGTATTTTCGGTGGGAGCAGGAGTCCCTCTGGGGCCAACGTCCTGACTTTC. Translation gives CASSIFGGSRSPSGANVLTF.

The rearrangement uses TRBV6-4 and TRBJ2-7, with a weak D call TRBD1 (5 bases). Between the trimmed V and J ends, which lost 2 bases and 6 bases, there was a span of 11 bases. Germline V gives CDR1 MRHNA, CDR2 SNTAGT. The CDR3 runs 13 residues. CDR3 in DNA: TGTGCCAGCAGTGACGCGAATAGGGGCGAGCAGTACTTC. Translation: CASSDANRGEQYF.

The rearrangement links TRBV7-2 to TRBJ2-5, with 7 positions matching TRBD1. With the DNA end fitting TRBJ2-7 better, the J assignment may be wrong. Per the germline V gene, CDR1 is SGHTA and CDR2 is FQGNSA. The CDR3 contains 14 residues. This chain's CDR3 is CASSPDRRSYEQYF. CDR3 DNA sequence: TGTGCCAGCAGCCCGGACAGGCGATCCTACGAGCAGTACTTC.

The V call is TRBV5-4, the J call TRBJ2-2; perhaps TRBD2 as D (6 bases). The V end lost 3 bases, the J end lost 5 bases, and 14 bases lay between the germline ends. Germline-derived CDR1 and CDR2 are SGHNT and YYREEE (reference sequence). This CDR3 region has 15 residues. The DNA of the CDR3 is TGTGCCAGCAGCTCATTGGAGGGAGGAACCGGGGAGCTGTTTTTT. Protein sequence: CASSSLEGGTGELFF. Using reference TRBV5-4 and TRBJ2-2 for the parts outside the CDR3, the full variable domain is ETGVTQSPTHLIKTRGQQVTLRCSSQSGHNTVSWYQQALGQGPQFIFQYYREEENGRGNFPPRFSGLQFPNYSSELNVNALELDDSALYLCASSSLEGGTGELFFGEGSRLTVL.

J is TRBJ2-5 and V is TRBV6-6, with 7 bases that match TRBD2. This CDR3 is 13 amino acids long. V shed 6 bases and J 7 bases; nucleotides not matched to a gene: 8. Germline lookup yields CDR1 MNHNY and CDR2 SVGAGI (reference sequence). The CDR3 spells CASSQGLVGTQYF. In DNA form, the CDR3 reads TGTGCCAGCAGCCAAGGACTAGTCGGGACCCAGTACTTC.

The V gene is TRBV28, the J gene TRBJ1-3; 9 nucleotides match TRBD1. The CDR3 has 15 amino acids. V was pared by 8 bases and J by 4 bases, with 9 bases of the junction left unmatched. Germline V CDR1 and CDR2: MDHEN, SYDVKM. In DNA, the CDR3 is TGTGCCAGCTTCTCGGGACAGGGAATCGGAAACACCATATATTTT. Residues: CASFSGQGIGNTIYF.

This chain joins TRBV28 and TRBJ2-7; possible D gene TRBD2, 5 bases. The CDR3 totals 13 residues. CDR1 is MDHEN and CDR2 is SYDVKM in the germline V gene. V was shortened by 3 bases and J by 0 bases, with 6 bases between the two germline ends. The CDR3 region has the DNA TGTGCCAGCAGTTTTGGACTCTCCTACGAGCAGTACTTC. This translates into CASSFGLSYEQYF.

V and J are TRBV30 and TRBJ2-7; D is possibly TRBD2 (5 bases). CDR3 length: 12 amino acids. The germline gives CDR1 GTSNPN, CDR2 SVGIG (reference sequence). Trimming removed 1 base at V and 10 bases at J, with 14 bases between. The CDR3 protein is CAWSAQYGVQYF. CDR3 DNA: TGTGCCTGGAGTGCCCAGTACGGGGTCCAGTACTTC.

The chain joins TRBV5-1 to TRBJ2-7; 10 bases fit TRBD2. CDR1 and CDR2 from the germline V gene are SGHRS and YFSETQ. After removal of 6 bases from V and 0 bases from J, the junction contained 6 bases not matched to a gene. This CDR3 comprises 15 residues. In nucleotides, the CDR3 is TGCGCCAGCAAACCCGGACTAGCGGCCTCCTACGAGCAGTACTTC. Translating it yields CASKPGLAASYEQYF.

The genes are TRBV11-3 and TRBJ1-1; D remains unclear. CDR1 and CDR2 from the germline V gene are SGHNT and YENEEA. CDR3 length: 13 residues. V lost 3 bases to trimming and J lost 1 base, with 6 bases between them. In DNA, the CDR3 is TGTGCCAGCAGCTTGGGCAAGAACACTGAAGCTTTCTTT. It is translated as CASSLGKNTEAFF.

This chain connects TRBV10-3 to TRBJ1-3, with D possibly TRBD1 on 6 matching bases. The germline V and J ends were trimmed by 6 bases and 8 bases, with 8 bases remaining between them. Germline values: CDR1 ENHRY, CDR2 SYGVKD. This CDR3 has 11 residues. DNA of the CDR3: TGTGCCATCAGCTACAGGGACACCATATATTTT. Its protein product is CAISYRDTIYF.

V and J are TRBV15 and TRBJ2-3; TRBD2 matches at 9 bases. CDR1 and CDR2 from the germline V gene are LNHNV and YYDKDF (reference sequence). The CDR3 loop spans 16 amino acids. V was clipped by 5 bases and J by 3 bases; unmatched bases: 9. The CDR3, as DNA: TGTGCCACCAGCTATGATTCGCTAGCGGGGACAGATACGCAGTATTTT. Its protein product is CATSYDSLAGTDTQYF.

The chain links TRBV11-2 to TRBJ2-5; 12 bases are a match to TRBD2. Looked up from germline, CDR1 is SGHAT and CDR2 is FQNNGV. CDR3 length: 14 amino acids. V was pared by 3 bases and J by 5 bases, with 1 base of the junction left unmatched. The CDR3 region has the DNA TGTGCCAGCAGCTTGACTAGCGGGAGTGAGACCCAGTACTTC. It codes for CASSLTSGSETQYF.

CDR3 nucleotide sequence: TGCGCCAGCAGCTCATTCGCTTATCGGGGGGGAGAGACCCAGTACTTC. Translating gives CASSSFAYRGGETQYF. V gene TRBV5-1 combines with J gene TRBJ2-5, with 8 bases that match TRBD2. This CDR3 has 16 residues. The V gene's germline CDR1 is SGHRS and CDR2 YFSETQ. V lost 3 bases and J lost 4; bases outside the gene matches: 11.

The rearrangement joins TRBV7-9 to TRBJ2-3, with 7 bases matching TRBD2. There are 12 residues in the CDR3. In germline, CDR1 is SEHNR, CDR2 FQNEAQ (reference sequence). Here the CDR3 reads CAGLGSTDTQYF. The CDR3 coding sequence is TGTGCTGGACTAGGAAGCACAGATACGCAGTATTTT.